Detailed here is one TCR beta chain. This sample was included in a study of cytomegalovirus exposure and HLA in healthy donors. The primer mix had 60 Vbeta and 13 Jbeta primers. Assay: immunoSEQ multiplex PCR; the TCRdb copy retains only in-frame clones and omits some. This sample has about 190,000 clones, with approximately 86% found just once. The length of the CDR3 is 19 residues. V was clipped by 1 base and J by 0 bases; unmatched bases: 10. The germline gives CDR1 GTSNPN, CDR2 SVGIG (reference sequence). The V and J genes are TRBV30 and TRBJ2-1; 12 bases line up with TRBD2. The sample was PBMCs. This sequence was found in a woman younger than 30 in good health and CMV-seronegative. The CDR3 region is CAWSGRGLAGYTSYNEQFF. CDR3 nucleotide sequence: TGTGCCTGGAGTGGAAGAGGACTAGCGGGATATACCTCCTACAATGAGCAGTTCTTC.